One and the same sample provided the 20 T cell receptor beta chains below, sequenced in a study of shared clonotypes between healthy human individuals (TCRdb year 2020). CD8 naive samples consisted of CD45RO-negative cells that were positively selected for CCR7, yielding a CD45RA+CCR7+ population without TemRA cells. Library preparation was by the immunoSEQ multiplex PCR assay. The immuneACCESS repertoire file appears here via TCRdb, limited to in-frame rearrangements. These files lack a portion of the clones; in checked studies, under half of the deficit traces to unresolved V genes, and the cause of the others is not known. This sample has roughly 2,000,000 clones in its table, and about 94% of those were observed once. Of the sample, over 1.5% is held by the ten largest clones. Sequencing was done on a sample of naive CD8+ T cells from PBMCs. The cell subset or site label for this specimen denotes: CD45RA+CCR7+. These receptors came from a young man in good health. Some clones in this sample may be carry-over from other donors' samples.

The chain is built from TRBV30 and TRBJ2-5; D remains unclear. V was trimmed by 2 bases and J by 5 bases, leaving 9 bases between them. Looked up from germline, CDR1 is GTSNPN and CDR2 is SVGIG (reference sequence). The CDR3 runs 12 residues. Here the CDR3 reads CAWSRVGETQYF. DNA of the CDR3: TGTGCCTGGAGTAGGGTTGGGGAGACCCAGTACTTC.

CDR3 protein: CASKMGTSGPKDNEQFF. Written as DNA, the CDR3 is TGTGCCAGCAAAATGGGGACTAGCGGCCCTAAGGACAATGAGCAGTTCTTC. This chain links TRBV11-3 with TRBJ2-1; TRBD2 aligns across 11 bases. The CDR3 contains 17 residues. Germline CDR1 SGHNT, CDR2 YENEEA. V was pared by 7 bases and J by 5 bases, with 13 bases of the junction left unmatched.

The chain couples TRBV2 to TRBJ1-5; TRBD1 agrees at 8 bases. The CDR3 extends over 14 amino acids. V dropped 3 bases and J dropped 6; count of bases not matched to a gene: 4. Per the germline V gene, CDR1 is SNHLY and CDR2 is FYNNEI. The CDR3 sequence is CASSEPGGFQPQHF. Written as DNA, the CDR3 is TGTGCCAGCAGTGAGCCAGGGGGCTTTCAGCCCCAGCATTTT.

The chain recombines TRBV7-9 with TRBJ2-5; 8 bases align to TRBD2. CDR1 and CDR2 from the germline V gene are SEHNR and FQNEAQ (reference sequence). The V and J ends lost 4 bases and 0 bases, in that order; junction bases with no gene match: 10. The CDR3 consists of 17 residues. CDR3 in DNA: TGTGCCAGCAGCTCACTGTTTAGCGGGGAGTACCAAGAGACCCAGTACTTC. It specifies CASSSLFSGEYQETQYF. The variable domain in full, completed from reference TRBV7-9 and TRBJ2-5, reads DTGVSQNPRHKITKRGQNVTFRCDPISEHNRLYWYRQTLGQGPEFLTYFQNEAQLEKSRLLSDRFSAERPKGSFSTLEIQRTEQGDSAMYLCASSSLFSGEYQETQYFGPGTRLLVL.

CDR3 DNA sequence: TGTGCCAGCTCACACAGCAGTAACTACGAGCAGTACTTC. Translated: CASSHSSNYEQYF. V gene TRBV27 combines with J gene TRBJ2-7; unclear D gene. The germline CDR1 and CDR2 sequences are MNHEY and SMNVEV (reference sequence). The CDR3 runs 13 residues. The V end was cut by 8 bases, the J end by 3 bases, with 14 bases between.

The chain has TRBV14 and TRBJ2-1; either TRBD1 or TRBD2 may fit D (5 bases each). Germline values: CDR1 SGHDN, CDR2 FVKESK. CDR3 length equals 15 residues. V lost 3 bases and J lost 15, with 24 bases in between. CDR3 DNA sequence: TGTGCCAGCAGCCAGGGACCGGGACGCGTCCAATTTTGGTTCTTC. Translating it yields CASSQGPGRVQFWFF.

V is TRBV28 and J is TRBJ2-2; D call uncertain. The V gene lost 2 bases and the J gene lost 6 bases, with 7 bases spanning the gap. CDR1 is MDHEN and CDR2 is SYDVKM in the germline V gene. This CDR3 spans 13 amino acids. The DNA for the CDR3 is TGTGCCAGCAGTTTAAGATCGGCCGGGGAGCTGTTTTTT. The encoded protein is CASSLRSAGELFF.

The chain employs TRBV5-8 and TRBJ1-1; 7 nucleotides agree with TRBD1. V shed 2 bases, J shed 0 bases, and the junction held 7 bases outside the gene matches. The CDR3 runs 16 residues. From germline, CDR1 is SGHTS and CDR2 YDEGEE. The CDR3 region has the DNA TGTGCCAGCAGCTTTCGTGTAGACAGGGTGAACACTGAAGCTTTCTTT. This sequence encodes CASSFRVDRVNTEAFF. The full variable domain, in which reference TRBV5-8 and TRBJ1-1 provide the parts outside the CDR3, is EAGVTQSPTHLIKTRGQQATLRCSPISGHTSVYWYQQALGLGLQFLLWYDEGEERNRGNFPPRFSGRQFPNYSSELNVNALELEDSALYLCASSFRVDRVNTEAFFGQGTRLTVV.

This chain joins TRBV6-5 and TRBJ2-7; D not certain. The ends were cut back, 0 bases at V and 2 bases at J, with 11 bases in the middle. Per germline, CDR1 MNHEY and CDR2 SVGAGI. The CDR3 consists of 15 residues. CDR3 sequence reads: CASSYSSRNPYEQYF. The DNA of the CDR3 is TGTGCCAGCAGTTACTCGTCTCGGAACCCCTACGAGCAGTACTTC.

CDR3 amino acids: CASRWGGVAGEDTQYF. CDR3 sequence (DNA): TGTGCCAGCAGATGGGGTGGAGTAGCGGGAGAAGATACGCAGTATTTT. V and J are TRBV5-6 and TRBJ2-3; 9 nucleotides match TRBD2. The ends lost 5 bases at V and 5 bases at J; junction bases unmatched: 12. The CDR3 has 16 residues. CDR1 and CDR2 from the germline V gene are SGHDT and YYEEEE.

The chain is built from TRBV2 and TRBJ2-5; 14 bases map to TRBD2. Germline V gene lookup returns CDR1 SNHLY and CDR2 FYNNEI. The CDR3 consists of 18 residues. The trim removed 6 bases at V and 3 bases at J, leaving 12 bases unmatched. The CDR3 protein is CASRTRLAGGGMEETQYF. In DNA form, the CDR3 reads TGTGCCAGCAGGACCCGACTAGCGGGAGGGGGGATGGAAGAGACCCAGTACTTC. The entire variable domain, with the rest obtained from reference TRBV2 and TRBJ2-5, is as follows: EPEVTQTPSHQVTQMGQEVILRCVPISNHLYFYWYRQILGQKVEFLVSFYNNEISEKSEIFDDQFSVERPDGSNFTLKIRSTKLEDSAMYFCASRTRLAGGGMEETQYFGPGTRLLVL.

The count of this clone is one. This chain uses TRBV28 with TRBJ2-3; 9 positions match TRBD2. The CDR3 length is 19 residues. Trimming took 3 bases from V and 2 from J; bases not matched to a gene: 15. The germline CDR1 and CDR2 sequences are MDHEN and SYDVKM. The CDR3: CASSLPGTLAGEDTDTQYF. As DNA, the CDR3 is TGTGCCAGCAGTTTGCCCGGGACTTTAGCGGGAGAGGACACAGATACGCAGTATTTT.

The gene calls are TRBV19 and TRBJ2-4; 9 bases match TRBD2. The CDR3 is 17 amino acids. The V and J ends lost 1 base and 6 bases, in that order; junction bases with no gene match: 10. Germline CDR1 and CDR2: LNHDA and SQIVND (reference sequence). The CDR3 coding sequence is TGTGCCAGTAGTATAGGGTTGCGGGAGGGCCTGGGAAACATTCAGTACTTC. Residues: CASSIGLREGLGNIQYF.

The V gene is TRBV4-3, the J gene TRBJ2-7; no definite D call. V was trimmed by 1 base and J by 2 bases, leaving 6 bases between them. The CDR3 has 13 amino acids. Per the germline V gene, CDR1 is LGHNA and CDR2 is YSLEER. CDR3 region: CASSQGMAYEQYF. DNA of the CDR3: TGCGCCAGCAGCCAAGGGATGGCCTACGAGCAGTACTTC.

The gene calls are TRBV27 and TRBJ2-1, with TRBD2 as a possible D gene (5 bases). Germline V gene data show CDR1 as MNHEY and CDR2 as SMNVEV (reference sequence). Trimming stripped 4 bases from V and 5 bases from J, with 9 bases between. This CDR3 contains 13 residues. DNA for the CDR3: TGTGCCAGCAGTTCCGGGGTCCACAATGAGCAGTTCTTC. This codes for CASSSGVHNEQFF.

This chain joins TRBV19 and TRBJ2-5, with D maybe TRBD2 (6 bases). The germline CDR1 and CDR2 sequences are LNHDA and SQIVND (reference sequence). CDR3 length equals 14 residues. The ends were cut back, 5 bases at V and 3 bases at J, with 13 bases in the middle. DNA for the CDR3: TGTGCCAGTAGTCTCCGACTAGTGAAAGAGACCCAGTACTTC. This gives the protein CASSLRLVKETQYF.

This clone was found once. The chain employs TRBV27 and TRBJ2-1; 10 bases fit TRBD2. This CDR3 region has 14 residues. Germline V gene data show CDR1 as MNHEY and CDR2 as SMNVEV (reference sequence). The junction had 7 bases not matched to a gene; V was cut back by 4 bases and J by 10 bases. The CDR3 loop reads CASSWLAGVEEQFF. DNA for the CDR3: TGTGCCAGCAGTTGGCTAGCGGGAGTAGAAGAGCAGTTCTTC.

In DNA, the CDR3 is TGTGCCAGCAGCCCCCACGCGGGAGCCTACGAGCAGTACTTC. This translates into CASSPHAGAYEQYF. The V and J genes are TRBV11-2 and TRBJ2-7, with TRBD2 matching over 7 bases. The CDR3 length is 14 residues. Per the germline V gene, CDR1 is SGHAT and CDR2 is FQNNGV. V was pared by 5 bases and J by 2 bases, with 6 bases of the junction left unmatched.

The chain has TRBV7-2 and TRBJ1-4; D unclear. Germline CDR1 reads SGHTA; CDR2 reads FQGNSA. V lost 5 bases and J 3 bases, leaving 10 bases between the germline ends. The CDR3 sequence is 14 residues long. The CDR3 sequence: CASSPAGANEKLFF. Here the CDR3 DNA reads TGTGCCAGCAGCCCCGCGGGTGCTAATGAAAAACTGTTTTTT. Combining the CDR3 with reference TRBV7-2 and TRBJ1-4 gives the whole variable domain GAGVSQSPSNKVTEKGKDVELRCDPISGHTALYWYRQSLGQGLEFLIYFQGNSAPDKSGLPSDRFSAERTGGSVSTLTIQRTQQEDSAVYLCASSPAGANEKLFFGSGTQLSVL.

This chain links TRBV18 with TRBJ1-1, with TRBD1 matching over 12 bases. Germline CDR1 KGHSH, CDR2 LQKENI. With 3 bases clipped from V and 4 bases from J, the junction kept 6 bases outside the gene matches. The CDR3 covers 16 residues. CDR3 amino acids: CASSPGQGAWGTEAFF. In DNA form, the CDR3 reads TGTGCCAGCTCACCGGGACAGGGGGCTTGGGGCACTGAAGCTTTCTTT.